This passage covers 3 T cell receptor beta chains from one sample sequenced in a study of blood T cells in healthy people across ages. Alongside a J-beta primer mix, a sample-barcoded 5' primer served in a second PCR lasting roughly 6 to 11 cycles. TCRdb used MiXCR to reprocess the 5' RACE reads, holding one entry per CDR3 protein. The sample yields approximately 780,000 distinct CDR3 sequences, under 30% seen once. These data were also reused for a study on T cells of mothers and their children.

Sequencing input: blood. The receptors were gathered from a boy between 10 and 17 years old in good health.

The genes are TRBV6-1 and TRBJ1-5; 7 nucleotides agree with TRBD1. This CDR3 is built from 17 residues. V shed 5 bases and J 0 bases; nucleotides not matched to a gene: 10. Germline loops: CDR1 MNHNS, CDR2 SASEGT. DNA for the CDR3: TGTGCCAGCAGTACACCGGGACAGACTTATAGCAATCAGCCCCAGCATTTT. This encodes CASSTPGQTYSNQPQHF.

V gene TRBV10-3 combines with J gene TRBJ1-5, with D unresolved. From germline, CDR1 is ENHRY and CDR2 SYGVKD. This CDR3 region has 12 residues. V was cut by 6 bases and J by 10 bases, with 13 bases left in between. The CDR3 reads CAISAGPGPQHF. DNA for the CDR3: TGTGCCATCAGCGCCGGTCCCGGCCCCCAGCATTTT.

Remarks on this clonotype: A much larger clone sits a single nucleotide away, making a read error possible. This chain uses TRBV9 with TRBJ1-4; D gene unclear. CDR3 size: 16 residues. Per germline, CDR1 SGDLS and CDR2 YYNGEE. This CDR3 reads CASSVGAGATNKKLFF. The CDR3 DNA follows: TGTGCCAGCAGCGTAGGCGCCGGTGCAACTAATAAAAAACTGTTTTTT.